The source of this TCR beta chain is a study of blood T cell repertoires in COVID-19. Study overall: Material from acute and convalescent COVID-19 was sourced from the United States, Italy and Spain. In each case, the material was cDNA or gDNA derived from T cells, B-cell-depleted T cells, or PBMCs.

Methods used by the authors: The authors estimated nucleated cell counts from reference gene primer amplification. The assay was immunoSEQ multiplex PCR, and TCRdb's table has in-frame clones only and misses some. The V and J calls and clone size were taken over from that table, and D and trimming were inferred from the DNA. The table has some 70,000 clones, about 88% seen once; the top ten hold roughly 2.7%. The V end lost 4 bases, the J end lost 5 bases, and 16 bases lay between the germline ends. Germline V gene lookup returns CDR1 SNHLY and CDR2 FYNNEI. The CDR3 loop spans 15 amino acids. The rearrangement joins TRBV2 to TRBJ2-3, with D possibly matching TRBD2 (5 bases). The sequencing sample was made of peripheral blood. The sequence came from a man in his sixties or seventies with active or convalescent COVID-19. The chain's CDR3 is CASSVGTGSIDTQYF. Here the CDR3 DNA reads TGTGCCAGCAGTGTCGGCACGGGGTCTATAGATACGCAGTATTTT.